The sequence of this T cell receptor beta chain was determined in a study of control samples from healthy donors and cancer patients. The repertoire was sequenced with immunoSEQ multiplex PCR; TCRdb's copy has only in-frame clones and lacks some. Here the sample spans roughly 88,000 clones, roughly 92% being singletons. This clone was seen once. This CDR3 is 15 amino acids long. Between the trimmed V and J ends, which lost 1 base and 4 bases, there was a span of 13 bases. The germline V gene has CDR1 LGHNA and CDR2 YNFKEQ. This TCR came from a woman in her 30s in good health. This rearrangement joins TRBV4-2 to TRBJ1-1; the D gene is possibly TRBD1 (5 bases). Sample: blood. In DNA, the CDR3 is TGTGCCAGCAGCCAAGGGGTAGGGGTGACCACTGAAGCTTTCTTT. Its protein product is CASSQGVGVTTEAFF.